Listed below are T cell receptor beta chains from one sample, sequenced in a study of multiple sclerosis patients with progressive multifocal leukoencephalopathy. Data came from immunoSEQ multiplex PCR; TCRdb stores just in-frame clones and leaves some out. Of 30,000 or so clones listed, more than 85% are singletons. The material was PBMCs, obtained from a patient treated with natalizumab. These receptors were taken from a human donor with progressive multifocal leukoencephalopathy. Both conserved end residues are part of each CDR3. Each record gives: V gene, clone size, J gene, D gene, CDR3 DNA, CDR3 protein. A D gene is named only where the DNA matches it firmly. The size field is filled for only some rows; it gives once, few, many or a size class.

v_call: TRBV6-5
clone_size: -
j_call: TRBJ2-2
d_call: -
cdr3_nt: TGTGCCAGCAGTTACTTCGGACAGATCACCGGGGAGCTGTTTTTT
cdr3_aa: CASSYFGQITGELFF

v_call: TRBV5-1
clone_size: -
j_call: TRBJ1-1
d_call: -
cdr3_nt: TGCGCCAGCAGCTTGGTCGGGCACAGTAACACTGAAGCTTTCTTT
cdr3_aa: CASSLVGHSNTEAFF

v_call: TRBV6-5
clone_size: -
j_call: TRBJ1-2
d_call: -
cdr3_nt: TGTGCCAGCAATCAGAAGAGCTATGGCTACACCTTC
cdr3_aa: CASNQKSYGYTF

v_call: TRBV2
clone_size: -
j_call: TRBJ2-7
d_call: -
cdr3_nt: TGTGCCAGCACTCCGGGACTCCTTCTGGGGAACGAGCAGTACTTC
cdr3_aa: CASTPGLLLGNEQYF

v_call: TRBV9
clone_size: -
j_call: TRBJ1-1
d_call: -
cdr3_nt: TGTGCCAGCAGCGTAGTAGGGGCGGGGGACACTGAAGCTTTCTTT
cdr3_aa: CASSVVGAGDTEAFF

v_call: TRBV4-1
clone_size: -
j_call: TRBJ2-1
d_call: TRBD2
cdr3_nt: TGCGCCAGCAGCCGCTCTAGCGGGAGGACGTACAATGAGCAGTTCTTC
cdr3_aa: CASSRSSGRTYNEQFF

v_call: TRBV7-2
clone_size: -
j_call: TRBJ1-3
d_call: -
cdr3_nt: TGTGCCAGCAGCTTAGGTCCAGAGTCTGGAAACACCATATATTTT
cdr3_aa: CASSLGPESGNTIYF

v_call: TRBV7-9
clone_size: -
j_call: TRBJ2-3
d_call: -
cdr3_nt: TGTGCCAGCACACCCTTGGGGGGCCTTAGGGGGTATTTT
cdr3_aa: CASTPLGGLRGYF

v_call: TRBV19
clone_size: -
j_call: TRBJ2-2
d_call: -
cdr3_nt: TGTGCCAGCCCTCCTCCGGGACGGAACACCGGGGAGCTGTTTTTT
cdr3_aa: CASPPPGRNTGELFF

v_call: TRBV5-3
clone_size: -
j_call: TRBJ2-1
d_call: -
cdr3_nt: TGTGCCAGAAGCTGGCGGAGGGCCAACTCCTACAATGAGCAGTTCTTC
cdr3_aa: CARSWRRANSYNEQFF

v_call: TRBV30
clone_size: -
j_call: TRBJ2-7
d_call: TRBD1
cdr3_nt: TGTGCCTGGGGGCGACAGGGGAAGTACGAGCAGTACTTC
cdr3_aa: CAWGRQGKYEQYF

v_call: TRBV4-1
clone_size: -
j_call: TRBJ2-7
d_call: TRBD2
cdr3_nt: TGCGCCAGCAGCCAACTGGGACTAGCGGACGAGCAGTACTTC
cdr3_aa: CASSQLGLADEQYF

v_call: TRBV6-5
clone_size: -
j_call: TRBJ2-2
d_call: -
cdr3_nt: TGTGCCAGCAGTTACTCAAGTCGGACCGGGGAGCTGTTTTTT
cdr3_aa: CASSYSSRTGELFF

v_call: TRBV6-1
clone_size: -
j_call: TRBJ1-2
d_call: -
cdr3_nt: TGTGCCAGCAGTCCAACTCCGGGACCCCTCTCCGGCTACACCTTC
cdr3_aa: CASSPTPGPLSGYTF

v_call: TRBV28
clone_size: -
j_call: TRBJ1-5
d_call: -
cdr3_nt: TGTGCCAGCAGTGATCATCAGCCCCAGCATTTT
cdr3_aa: CASSDHQPQHF

v_call: TRBV28
clone_size: once
j_call: TRBJ1-1
d_call: -
cdr3_nt: TGTGCCAGCAGTGGACGGACCCTGAACACTGAAGCTTTCTTT
cdr3_aa: CASSGRTLNTEAFF

v_call: TRBV29-1
clone_size: -
j_call: TRBJ2-1
d_call: -
cdr3_nt: TGCAGCGGAAATCAAGCGAACAATGAGCAGTTCTTC
cdr3_aa: CSGNQANNEQFF

v_call: TRBV15
clone_size: -
j_call: TRBJ2-7
d_call: TRBD2
cdr3_nt: TGTGCCACCAGCAGAGGGACTAGCGGGGCGGAGGAGCAGTACTTC
cdr3_aa: CATSRGTSGAEEQYF

v_call: TRBV27
clone_size: few
j_call: TRBJ2-7
d_call: TRBD1
cdr3_nt: TGTGCCACAGGGGGACAGGGTAGGTTGTACGAGCAGTACTTC
cdr3_aa: CATGGQGRLYEQYF

v_call: TRBV6-5
clone_size: -
j_call: TRBJ2-7
d_call: -
cdr3_nt: TGTGCCAGCAGTTACCCCGACCTTTACGAGCAGTACTTC
cdr3_aa: CASSYPDLYEQYF

v_call: TRBV29-1
clone_size: -
j_call: TRBJ2-3
d_call: TRBD2
cdr3_nt: TGCAGCGTGACCGGGACTAGCGGGAGTCCTACAGATACGCAGTATTTT
cdr3_aa: CSVTGTSGSPTDTQYF

v_call: TRBV5-1
clone_size: -
j_call: TRBJ2-7
d_call: -
cdr3_nt: TGCGCCAGCAGCTTGGAGGGAGGTACCGGGGGCGAGCAGTACTTC
cdr3_aa: CASSLEGGTGGEQYF

v_call: TRBV5-1
clone_size: -
j_call: TRBJ2-4
d_call: TRBD1
cdr3_nt: TGCGCCAGCAGCTTGGGAGGGGGCGAGGCCAAAAACATTCAGTACTTC
cdr3_aa: CASSLGGGEAKNIQYF

v_call: TRBV19
clone_size: -
j_call: TRBJ1-2
d_call: TRBD1
cdr3_nt: TGTGCCAGTAGTACCGGGACAGGCGGCTTAAACTATGGCTACACCTTC
cdr3_aa: CASSTGTGGLNYGYTF

v_call: TRBV5-1
clone_size: -
j_call: TRBJ2-3
d_call: -
cdr3_nt: TGCGCCAGCAGCTTGCCGCTCGGCGGACCGGGGGATACGCAGTATTTT
cdr3_aa: CASSLPLGGPGDTQYF

v_call: TRBV2
clone_size: -
j_call: TRBJ2-1
d_call: TRBD2
cdr3_nt: TGTGCCAGCAGTGAAGCGCGAGCTAGCGGGAGTAAGGTCAATGAGCAGTTCTTC
cdr3_aa: CASSEARASGSKVNEQFF

v_call: TRBV10-3
clone_size: -
j_call: TRBJ2-1
d_call: -
cdr3_nt: TGTGCCATCAGTGAGGGTGGGCAGGGCACCTACAATGAGCAGTTCTTC
cdr3_aa: CAISEGGQGTYNEQFF

v_call: TRBV7-2
clone_size: -
j_call: TRBJ2-1
d_call: -
cdr3_nt: TGTGCCAGCAGCTTAGGGGTGTATGAGCAGTTCTTC
cdr3_aa: CASSLGVYEQFF

v_call: TRBV5-6
clone_size: -
j_call: TRBJ2-7
d_call: TRBD1
cdr3_nt: TGTGCCAGCAGCCCGACAGGGGGCGCGGACTACGAGCAGTACTTC
cdr3_aa: CASSPTGGADYEQYF

v_call: TRBV2
clone_size: -
j_call: TRBJ2-5
d_call: -
cdr3_nt: TGTGCCAGCAGTGGGGTAGAGGGAGAGACCCAGTACTTC
cdr3_aa: CASSGVEGETQYF

v_call: TRBV5-4
clone_size: once
j_call: TRBJ1-1
d_call: TRBD1
cdr3_nt: TGTGCCAGCAGCCCGGGACAGGGGCTGGGGAACACTGAAGCTTTCTTT
cdr3_aa: CASSPGQGLGNTEAFF

v_call: TRBV25-1
clone_size: -
j_call: TRBJ2-2
d_call: TRBD2
cdr3_nt: TGTGCCAGCGAAGGGTCGCGGACTAGCGGGATCGGCACCGGGGAGCTGTTTTTT
cdr3_aa: CASEGSRTSGIGTGELFF

v_call: TRBV4-3
clone_size: -
j_call: TRBJ1-1
d_call: -
cdr3_nt: TGCGCCAGCAGCCAAGACTGGGGCAACAACAAAGCTTTCTTT
cdr3_aa: CASSQDWGNNKAFF

v_call: TRBV28
clone_size: -
j_call: TRBJ1-2
d_call: -
cdr3_nt: TGTGCCAGCAGCTTCCGGGCAGGGTTTAACTATGGCTACACCTTC
cdr3_aa: CASSFRAGFNYGYTF

v_call: TRBV6-1
clone_size: once
j_call: TRBJ2-3
d_call: TRBD1
cdr3_nt: TGTGCCAGCAGGGGACAGGTTGGGAACGCAGATACGCAGTATTTT
cdr3_aa: CASRGQVGNADTQYF

v_call: TRBV28
clone_size: -
j_call: TRBJ1-2
d_call: -
cdr3_nt: TGTGCCAGCCTTAGACGGAGCTATGGCTACACCTTC
cdr3_aa: CASLRRSYGYTF

v_call: TRBV21-1
clone_size: -
j_call: TRBJ2-1
d_call: -
cdr3_nt: TGTGCCAGCAGCAACCTTCAGGCTAGCGGGAGGAGAGTGTATGAGCAGTTCTTC
cdr3_aa: CASSNLQASGRRVYEQFF

v_call: TRBV29-1
clone_size: -
j_call: TRBJ2-7
d_call: TRBD2
cdr3_nt: TGCAGCGGGACTAGCGGGAGCTACGAGCAGTACTTC
cdr3_aa: CSGTSGSYEQYF

v_call: TRBV27
clone_size: -
j_call: TRBJ2-7
d_call: TRBD2
cdr3_nt: TGTGCCAGCAGCGGACTAGGGGCCGAGCAGTACTTC
cdr3_aa: CASSGLGAEQYF

v_call: TRBV7-9
clone_size: -
j_call: TRBJ1-1
d_call: -
cdr3_nt: TGTGCCAGCAGCTTTCAGGACACTGAAGCTTTCTTT
cdr3_aa: CASSFQDTEAFF

v_call: TRBV27
clone_size: -
j_call: TRBJ2-1
d_call: -
cdr3_nt: TGTGCCAGCAGTTTATCGCGGGTGGGTGAGCAGTTCTTC
cdr3_aa: CASSLSRVGEQFF

v_call: TRBV28
clone_size: -
j_call: TRBJ1-4
d_call: -
cdr3_nt: TGTGCCAGCAGTATAGGGGCTGACGAAAAACTGTTTTTT
cdr3_aa: CASSIGADEKLFF

v_call: TRBV7-2
clone_size: -
j_call: TRBJ2-2
d_call: -
cdr3_nt: TGTGCCAGCAGCTTCGGGCCCCCTAACACCGGGGAGCTGTTTTTT
cdr3_aa: CASSFGPPNTGELFF

v_call: TRBV18
clone_size: few
j_call: TRBJ1-4
d_call: -
cdr3_nt: TGTGCCAGCTCACCACAACAGGGCACACATGAAAAACTGTTTTTT
cdr3_aa: CASSPQQGTHEKLFF

v_call: TRBV2
clone_size: -
j_call: TRBJ2-3
d_call: -
cdr3_nt: TGTGCCGGTAGAGCGGAGACAGCAGATACGCAGTATTTT
cdr3_aa: CAGRAETADTQYF